The rows below give T cell receptor beta chains drawn from one sample of a study of blood T cell repertoires in COVID-19. The data were produced by immunoSEQ multiplex PCR, yet TCRdb's version contains in-frame clones alone and is incomplete. Seen here are around 68,000 clones, over 75% observed once, and the top ten hold approximately 7%. Sequencing was performed on peripheral blood. These receptors came from a man aged 50-59 years with active COVID-19. The CDR3 runs from the conserved cysteine through the conserved F or W. Each record gives: J gene, V gene, D gene, clone size, CDR3 DNA, CDR3 protein. The D gene is left open where the match is weak. Clone size, where shown, is once, few, many, or a class for clones that have expanded.

>TRBJ2-7|TRBV28|TRBD2|-
TGTGCCAGCAGTTTAGCCCATAGCGGGGGGGTACACTACGAGCAGTACTTC
CASSLAHSGGVHYEQYF
>TRBJ1-5|TRBV7-2|-|-
TGTGCCAGCAGCTTAGACTGGGCCAACAATCAGCCCCAGCATTTT
CASSLDWANNQPQHF
>TRBJ1-5|TRBV5-6|-|once
TGTGCCAGCAGCGTGGCACTGAATCAGCCCCAGCATTTT
CASSVALNQPQHF
>TRBJ1-2|TRBV6-5|-|-
TGTGCCACCGGACAGAACTATGGCTACACCTTC
CATGQNYGYTF
>TRBJ1-1|TRBV10-3|-|-
TGTGCCATCAGTGGCTTTCAGGGATTGGGCACTGAAGCTTTCTTT
CAISGFQGLGTEAFF
>TRBJ2-1|TRBV12-3/TRBV12-4|-|-
TGTGCCAGCAGTCTAGGGCGGGGCGAGCAGTTCTTC
CASSLGRGEQFF
>TRBJ1-2|TRBV27|-|-
TGTGCCAGCAGTTTAATGGGGGGCTATGGCTACACCTTC
CASSLMGGYGYTF
>TRBJ2-3|TRBV7-3|TRBD2|-
TGTGCCAGCTCCTCGAGCGGGGTCACAGATACGCAGTATTTT
CASSSSGVTDTQYF
>TRBJ1-4|TRBV5-1|-|-
TGCGCCAGCAGCTTGGACAGCAGTAATGAAAAACTGTTTTTT
CASSLDSSNEKLFF
>TRBJ2-2|TRBV9|TRBD1|-
TGTGCCAGCAGCGCCCACGGGACAGAGGTCACCGGGGAGCTGTTTTTT
CASSAHGTEVTGELFF
>TRBJ2-2|TRBV9|-|-
TGTGCCAGCAGCACCCGCGGAGCCGGGGGTAAAACCGGGGAGCTGTTTTTT
CASSTRGAGGKTGELFF
>TRBJ2-1|TRBV2|-|-
TGTGCCAGCACCGACAGGACAAGAACCTACAATGAGCAGTTCTTC
CASTDRTRTYNEQFF
>TRBJ2-5|TRBV11-2|-|once
TGTGCCAGCACCTCCACAGGGATGGAGACCCAGTACTTC
CASTSTGMETQYF
>TRBJ2-7|TRBV5-1|-|-
TGCGCCAGCAGCTTCGCCGACAGAGCCTACGAGCAGTACTTC
CASSFADRAYEQYF
>TRBJ2-7|TRBV4-2|-|few
TGTGCCAGCAGCCAGGAGGAAGGGTCGACAGGAATCTACGAGCAGTACTTC
CASSQEEGSTGIYEQYF
>TRBJ2-5|TRBV11-3|TRBD2|-
TGTGCCAGCAGCTTAGCCGCGGGGGGGCCAGAGACCCAGTACTTC
CASSLAAGGPETQYF
>TRBJ1-2|TRBV28|-|-
TGTGCCAGCAGTTCCGGCTATGGCTACACCTTC
CASSSGYGYTF
>TRBJ2-2|TRBV6-6|-|few
TGTGCCAGCAGAATAGACAGGTCGAACACCGGGGAGCTGTTTTTT
CASRIDRSNTGELFF
>TRBJ1-1|TRBV2|-|-
TGTGCCAGCAGCCGCCTGTTGGGAGGGGACACTGAAGCTTTCTTT
CASSRLLGGDTEAFF
>TRBJ2-1|TRBV27|TRBD2|-
TGTGCCAGCAGTTTAACCAGCCCTGGCGGGGGTGAGCAGTTCTTC
CASSLTSPGGGEQFF
>TRBJ1-6|TRBV9|TRBD1|-
TGTGCCAGCAGCCCCCGACAGGGGAATCTTTCACCCCTCCACTTT
CASSPRQGNLSPLHF
>TRBJ1-3|TRBV5-6|-|-
TGTGCCAGCAGCTTGGCGCAGGGAACATTAAACACCATATATTTT
CASSLAQGTLNTIYF
>TRBJ1-6|TRBV6-4|-|-
TGTGCCAGCAGCGAAAGTAGCTCCTATAATTCACCCCTCCACTTT
CASSESSSYNSPLHF
>TRBJ2-7|TRBV5-6|TRBD2|-
TGTGCCAGCAGCTTTCCGACTAGCGCACCCCAGCAGTACTTC
CASSFPTSAPQQYF
>TRBJ1-2|TRBV9|TRBD1|-
TGTGCCAGCAGCCCCGATATCGGGACAGGGGCCCTCAACTATCGCTACACCTTC
CASSPDIGTGALNYRYTF
>TRBJ1-1|TRBV29-1|TRBD1|-
TGCAGCGGGATACAGGGGGTCAACACTGAAGCTTTCTTT
CSGIQGVNTEAFF
>TRBJ2-1|TRBV6-2/TRBV6-3|TRBD2|-
TGTGCCAGCAGTTACTGGACTAGCGGGAGAAATGAGCAGTTCTTC
CASSYWTSGRNEQFF
>TRBJ1-5|TRBV19|TRBD1|few
TGTGCCAGTAGTCTTGACAGGGTCAATCAGCCCCAGCATTTT
CASSLDRVNQPQHF
>TRBJ2-1|TRBV7-9|-|-
TGTGCCAGCAGCTCCGAGTGGTTGCTAAATGAGCAGTTCTTC
CASSSEWLLNEQFF
>TRBJ2-1|TRBV9|-|-
TGTGCCAGCAGCGTAGGCGGGTATGGAGAGCAGTTCTTC
CASSVGGYGEQFF
>TRBJ2-7|TRBV7-2|TRBD2|-
TGTGCCAGCAGCCAAGCCGATGTTGGGCGGGAGAGGTCCTACGAGCAGTACTTC
CASSQADVGRERSYEQYF
>TRBJ1-1|TRBV19|-|-
TGTGCCAGTAAAACCCTCTCCCCAGGTGTAGGGGGCACTGAAGCTTTCTTT
CASKTLSPGVGGTEAFF
>TRBJ2-7|TRBV6-5|-|-
TGTGCCACAGTAAGGCAGGGGATCTCCTACGAGCAGTACTTC
CATVRQGISYEQYF
>TRBJ2-7|TRBV7-2|TRBD2|-
TGTGCCAGCAGCTTGGGACTAGCGGGTCTCGAGCAGTACTTC
CASSLGLAGLEQYF
>TRBJ1-2|TRBV3-1/TRBV3-2|TRBD1|-
TGTGCCAGCAGCCAAGCCTTGGGACAGGCGATTAACTATGGCTACACCTTC
CASSQALGQAINYGYTF
>TRBJ1-2|TRBV6-2/TRBV6-3|-|-
TGTGCCAGCAGTTACCCGGCACAGGTCGGAGGCTACACCTTC
CASSYPAQVGGYTF
>TRBJ1-2|TRBV28|-|-
TGTGCCAGCAGTTTAGAGGGCGGATCCTATGGCTACACCTTC
CASSLEGGSYGYTF
>TRBJ1-4|TRBV6-2/TRBV6-3|-|once
TGTGCCAGCAGTTACTTACGCCAGCAGAGGGATGAAAAACTGTTTTTT
CASSYLRQQRDEKLFF
>TRBJ2-2|TRBV29-1|-|-
TGCAGCGTTCTTAGCGCGGGGAACACCGGGGAGCTGTTTTTT
CSVLSAGNTGELFF
>TRBJ2-3|TRBV7-6|-|-
TGTGCCAGCAGTTTTACAGCCCCTATTAGCACAGATACGCAGTATTTT
CASSFTAPISTDTQYF
>TRBJ1-1|TRBV6-5|-|once
TGTGCCAGCAACCGGGAATCGGACACTGAAGCTTTCTTT
CASNRESDTEAFF
>TRBJ2-7|TRBV9|-|-
TGTGCCAGCAGCGCGGGGAGGACGGCCGCCTACGAGCAGTACTTC
CASSAGRTAAYEQYF
>TRBJ1-1|TRBV4-2|-|-
TGTGCCAGCAGCCAAGAAAGGGGACTAGGCGAAGCTTTCTTT
CASSQERGLGEAFF
>TRBJ1-1|TRBV6-5|TRBD1|-
TGTGCCAGCAGTACAGACAGGGCTGGGAACACTGAAGCTTTCTTT
CASSTDRAGNTEAFF
>TRBJ2-2|TRBV7-2|-|once
TGTGCCAGCAGCTCACAGGGTCGACCGTTTTTT
CASSSQGRPFF
>TRBJ2-2|TRBV3-1/TRBV3-2|-|-
TGTGCCAGCAGTCAAGGACTCAACACCGGGGAGCTGTTTTTT
CASSQGLNTGELFF
>TRBJ2-3|TRBV5-6|-|-
TGTGCCAGCAGCTTTCCCGGGAGCTGGGTGGACGGCACAGATACGCAGTATTTT
CASSFPGSWVDGTDTQYF
>TRBJ2-5|TRBV28|TRBD2|-
TGTGCCAGCGGCATCTCAACTAGCGGGGATCAAGAGACCCAGTACTTC
CASGISTSGDQETQYF